Following are 31 T cell receptor beta chains from one sample sequenced in a study of shared clonotypes between healthy human individuals (dated by TCRdb to 2018 to 2021). Libraries were made using the immunoSEQ multiplex PCR assay. In TCRdb, the immuneACCESS table is reduced to in-frame sequences with V and J assigned. These tables do not hold every clone; where another copy was compared, an unresolved V gene accounts for under half, and the others remain unexplained. This sample is represented by about 680,000 clones; under 95% of them were singletons. The ten most abundant clones make up roughly 22% of the sample. CD8 naive samples consisted of CD45RO-negative cells that were positively selected for CCR7, yielding a CD45RA+CCR7+ population without TemRA cells. Sequenced sample: naive CD8+ T cells sorted from blood. Sample cell subset or site, as interpreted from the label and publication: CD45RA+CCR7+. Receptor source: a man in his thirties or forties in good health.

The genes are TRBV7-9 and TRBJ1-4; possibly TRBD1 for D (5 bases). CDR3 size: 14 residues. Germline CDR1 SEHNR, CDR2 FQNEAQ (reference sequence). Trimming left V 3 bases short and J 5 bases short, with 10 bases between. The CDR3 loop is CASSFYRQNEKLFF. The CDR3 DNA follows: TGTGCCAGCAGCTTCTATCGACAGAATGAAAAACTGTTTTTT.

CDR3 region: CASSRTQGAYEQYF. The DNA of the CDR3 is TGTGCCAGCAGTCGGACACAGGGGGCCTACGAGCAGTACTTC. V gene TRBV2 combines with J gene TRBJ2-7, with TRBD1 matching 8 bases. Germline V gives CDR1 SNHLY, CDR2 FYNNEI. This CDR3 comprises 14 residues. J lost 2 bases, V lost 5 bases, and 5 bases had no gene match.

The chain carries TRBV4-1 and TRBJ1-5; no firm D call. V was cut by 0 bases and J by 4 bases, with 10 bases left in between. This CDR3 region has 15 residues. Germline V gives CDR1 MGHRA, CDR2 YSYEKL. CDR3 protein: CASSQDSDPNQPQHF. The CDR3 region has the DNA TGCGCCAGCAGCCAAGACAGCGATCCTAATCAGCCCCAGCATTTT.

The rearrangement links TRBV7-6 to TRBJ2-2, with a weak D call TRBD2 (5 bases). With 3 bases removed from V and 7 bases from J, the gap between germline ends came to 24 bases. Germline V CDR1 and CDR2: SGHVS, FNYEAQ. The CDR3 is made up of 18 amino acids. The CDR3 sequence is CASSFISEHHPGIGELFF. Here the CDR3 DNA reads TGTGCCAGCAGCTTTATTTCAGAGCACCACCCGGGAATCGGGGAGCTGTTTTTT.

This chain connects TRBV18 to TRBJ2-1, with 14 bases fitting TRBD2. Per germline, CDR1 KGHSH and CDR2 LQKENI. With V trimmed by 3 bases and J by 0 bases, 16 bases remained unmatched. The CDR3 loop spans 22 amino acids. This CDR3 is CASSPKPYRGLAGVSSYNEQFF. The CDR3 DNA reads TGTGCCAGCTCACCCAAACCGTATCGGGGACTAGCGGGAGTAAGCTCCTACAATGAGCAGTTCTTC.

This clone has a single count. The chain combines TRBV5-4 with TRBJ2-7; D possibly corresponds to TRBD1 (5 bases). V was cut by 4 bases and J by 1 base, with 12 bases left in between. Germline loops: CDR1 SGHNT, CDR2 YYREEE (reference sequence). The CDR3 covers 14 residues. The CDR3 spells CASSPSDRSYEQYF. The CDR3, as DNA: TGTGCCAGCAGCCCGTCCGACAGATCCTACGAGCAGTACTTC.

This chain uses TRBV27 with TRBJ2-1, with D tentatively TRBD2 (5 bases). The CDR3 is 16 amino acids. V was cut by 5 bases and J by 4 bases, with 18 bases left in between. CDR1 MNHEY and CDR2 SMNVEV come from the germline V gene (reference sequence). The CDR3 DNA sequence: TGTGCCAGCAGTCCCCTTACCGGACTGGGGTACAATGAGCAGTTCTTC. Its protein is CASSPLTGLGYNEQFF.

The chain joins TRBV6-4 to TRBJ2-3; D is unresolved. Trimming removed 3 bases from V and 7 bases from J, with 11 bases in between. The CDR3 length is 13 residues. Germline V gives CDR1 MRHNA, CDR2 SNTAGT. CDR3 region: CASSDSGGNTQYF. The CDR3 DNA reads as TGTGCCAGCAGTGATAGTGGTGGGAATACGCAGTATTTT.

The gene calls are TRBV4-3 and TRBJ2-1, with TRBD1 as a possible D gene (6 bases). V shed 1 base and J shed 6 bases, with 10 bases lying between them. Germline CDR1 is LGHNA and CDR2 is YSLEER. The CDR3 covers 14 residues. CDR3 coding DNA: TGCGCCAGCAGCCAAGGATCAGGGGCCAATGAGCAGTTCTTC. Residues: CASSQGSGANEQFF.

This clone was counted a single time. V usage is TRBV7-3 and J usage is TRBJ2-2; TRBD2 matches 13 bases. J gave up 7 bases and V 4 bases, and 6 bases lay outside the gene matches. This CDR3 is 16 amino acids long. Germline loops: CDR1 SGHTA, CDR2 FQGTGA. CDR3: CASSSLAGGNGGELFF. CDR3 DNA sequence: TGTGCCAGCAGCTCACTAGCGGGAGGGAATGGCGGGGAGCTGTTTTTT.

The rearrangement uses TRBV27 and TRBJ2-1; 15 nucleotides align to TRBD2. The V gene end was trimmed by 5 bases and the J gene end by 6 bases; junction bases not matched to a gene: 5. This CDR3 region has 16 residues. Per the germline V gene, CDR1 is MNHEY and CDR2 is SMNVEV (reference sequence). The CDR3 DNA reads as TGTGCCAGCAGTCCCCTGGGACTAGCGGGAGGCAATGAGCAGTTCTTC. Translated, it gives CASSPLGLAGGNEQFF.

As concerns this clone: In the same sample, other DNA sequences code for this CDR3. This sequence joins TRBV28 and TRBJ2-7; D ambiguous. The CDR3 spans 11 residues. Germline loops: CDR1 MDHEN, CDR2 SYDVKM. The V end was cut by 3 bases, the J end by 4 bases, with 4 bases between. CDR3 sequence (DNA): TGTGCCAGCAGTTTTCTATACGAGCAGTACTTC. Its translation: CASSFLYEQYF.

The chain links TRBV5-1 to TRBJ2-1, with TRBD2 matching 11 bases. V dropped 1 base and J dropped 2; count of bases not matched to a gene: 8. CDR1 is SGHRS, CDR2 YFSETQ, per germline. There are 18 residues in the CDR3. The CDR3, as DNA: TGCGCCAGCAGCTTGCGAATGGGGACTAGCGGTGCCTACAATGAGCAGTTCTTC. This translates into CASSLRMGTSGAYNEQFF.

The chain joins TRBV7-9 to TRBJ2-7; maybe TRBD1 (6 bases). Trimming took 8 bases from V and 3 from J, leaving 17 bases between them. This CDR3 is 14 amino acids long. Germline assignment: CDR1 SEHNR and CDR2 FQNEAQ (reference sequence). As DNA, the CDR3 is TGTGCCAGCTCCGGACCAGGACAGAACTACGAGCAGTACTTC. This translates into CASSGPGQNYEQYF.

The chain joins TRBV11-2 to TRBJ2-7; tentatively, D is TRBD1 or TRBD2 (6 bases each). The CDR3 has 12 amino acids. CDR1 SGHAT and CDR2 FQNNGV come from the germline V gene. The V and J ends lost 6 bases and 7 bases respectively, with 13 bases between them. The CDR3 nucleotides read TGTGCCAGCAGGAATACAGGGAGGGAGCAGTACTTC. This gives the protein CASRNTGREQYF.

The J gene is TRBJ2-7, the V gene TRBV2, with D perhaps TRBD1 (6 bases). The V end was cut by 0 bases, the J end by 0 bases, with 21 bases between. Germline V gene lookup returns CDR1 SNHLY and CDR2 FYNNEI. The CDR3 is 19 amino acids. Written as DNA, the CDR3 is TGTGCCAGCAGTGAAGCGGGTTCGCTGGACAGTGCGTCCTCCTACGAGCAGTACTTC. Its protein is CASSEAGSLDSASSYEQYF.

The rearrangement uses TRBV18 and TRBJ2-1; D is undetermined. The CDR3 runs 15 residues. Germline-derived CDR1 and CDR2 are KGHSH and LQKENI. V lost 2 bases, J lost 8 bases, and 16 bases lay in between. The CDR3 region has the DNA TGTGCCAGCTCACCATTCTCGGTCGGACGGGATGAGCAGTTCTTC. As protein: CASSPFSVGRDEQFF.

This clone occurred once. Other DNA sequences in the sample encode the same CDR3. This chain links TRBV27 with TRBJ1-1, with no clear D. The CDR3 has 13 residues. Germline values: CDR1 MNHEY, CDR2 SMNVEV (reference sequence). V lost 0 bases, J lost 2 bases, and 4 bases lay in between. The CDR3 here is CASSLSVNTEAFF. CDR3 bases: TGTGCCAGCAGTTTATCTGTTAACACTGAAGCTTTCTTT.

The chain recombines TRBV13 with TRBJ2-6; 7 nucleotides line up with TRBD2. The CDR3 sequence is 15 residues long. The V and J ends lost 5 bases and 4 bases, in that order; junction bases with no gene match: 5. In germline, CDR1 is PRHDT, CDR2 FYEKMQ (reference sequence). The CDR3 DNA is TGTGCCAGCAGCATACTAGCGTCCGGGGCCAACGTCCTGACTTTC. It encodes CASSILASGANVLTF.

The chain couples TRBV19 to TRBJ1-5, with a tentative D call TRBD1 (5 bases). V was trimmed by 7 bases and J by 3 bases, leaving 13 bases between them. Germline V gene data show CDR1 as LNHDA and CDR2 as SQIVND (reference sequence). The CDR3 spans 14 residues. Here the CDR3 DNA reads TGTGCCAGTACAATGGGGGGTTTCAATCAGCCCCAGCATTTT. Amino acids: CASTMGGFNQPQHF. The variable domain in full, with the rest retrieved from reference TRBV19 and TRBJ1-5, is DGGITQSPKYLFRKEGQNVTLSCEQNLNHDAMYWYRQDPGQGLRLIYYSQIVNDFQKGDIAEGYSVSREKKESFPLTVTSAQKNPTAFYLCASTMGGFNQPQHFGDGTRLSIL.

The chain employs TRBV19 and TRBJ2-1; D gene unclear. Trimming pared 5 bases from V and 1 base from J, leaving 12 bases between. Germline V gives CDR1 LNHDA, CDR2 SQIVND (reference sequence). The CDR3 spans 15 residues. The CDR3 sequence: CASSGEAPSYNEQFF. The DNA of the CDR3 is TGTGCCAGTAGTGGAGAAGCTCCGTCCTACAATGAGCAGTTCTTC.

J is TRBJ2-1 and V is TRBV27; maybe TRBD2 (6 bases). Between the trimmed V and J ends, which lost 5 bases and 7 bases, there was a span of 27 bases. Germline V lookup: CDR1 MNHEY, CDR2 SMNVEV (reference sequence). This CDR3 contains 18 residues. The CDR3 DNA reads as TGTGCCAGCAGTCTTCATAGTCCGGACTTGGATGGGAGGAATGAGCAGTTCTTC. Residues: CASSLHSPDLDGRNEQFF.

The chain is built from TRBV11-3 and TRBJ1-4; D is unclear. The V end lost 2 bases, the J end lost 4 bases, and 8 bases lay between the germline ends. CDR1 is SGHNT and CDR2 is YENEEA in the germline V gene. The CDR3 extends over 14 amino acids. CDR3 residues: CASSLPGLNEKLFF. As DNA, the CDR3 is TGTGCCAGCAGCTTACCAGGCCTTAATGAAAAACTGTTTTTT.

The chain combines TRBV7-9 with TRBJ2-6; D not resolved. The CDR3 consists of 15 residues. The germline V gene has CDR1 SEHNR and CDR2 FQNEAQ (reference sequence). Trimming removed 1 base from V and 1 base from J, with 5 bases in between. CDR3 bases: TGTGCCAGCAGCTTAGAAACTTCTGGGGCCAACGTCCTGACTTTC. This gives the protein CASSLETSGANVLTF.

V is TRBV5-1 and J is TRBJ2-3; 8 nucleotides line up with TRBD2. The CDR3 extends over 15 amino acids. V gave up 5 bases and J gave up 5 bases; unmatched junction bases: 10. Per the germline V gene, CDR1 is SGHRS and CDR2 is YFSETQ. CDR3 nucleotides: TGCGCCAGCAGGGACCGAGCGGGAGTTGGAGATACGCAGTATTTT. Protein product: CASRDRAGVGDTQYF.

This chain links TRBV27 with TRBJ2-1; TRBD1 matches at 10 bases. After removal of 2 bases from V and 9 bases from J, the junction contained 10 bases not matched to a gene. The CDR3 is 16 residues long. Germline assignment: CDR1 MNHEY and CDR2 SMNVEV (reference sequence). The CDR3 DNA is TGTGCCAGCAGTTTACGGGACAGGGGTTTTGGAACTGAGCAGTTCTTC. As protein: CASSLRDRGFGTEQFF.

The J gene is TRBJ2-1, the V gene TRBV6-5, with 7 bases aligning to TRBD1. The CDR3 spans 15 residues. V lost 2 bases and J lost 3; bases outside the gene matches: 4. Germline CDR1 and CDR2: MNHEY and SVGAGI. The CDR3 nucleotides are TGTGCCAGCAGTTACGGGTCAGGGGGCTACAATGAGCAGTTCTTC. Translation gives CASSYGSGGYNEQFF.

To note about this clone: Other DNA sequences in this specimen translate into the identical CDR3. V usage is TRBV6-5 and J usage is TRBJ2-5; 7 nucleotides agree with TRBD1. The V gene end was trimmed by 0 bases and the J gene end by 2 bases; junction bases not matched to a gene: 3. CDR3 length: 15 amino acids. Per germline, CDR1 MNHEY and CDR2 SVGAGI. Here the CDR3 reads CASSYSGQPQETQYF. CDR3 nucleotides: TGTGCCAGCAGTTACTCGGGACAGCCTCAAGAGACCCAGTACTTC.

The chain uses TRBV27 and TRBJ1-4; D perhaps matches TRBD1 (6 bases). The CDR3 consists of 15 residues. Deletions cut 8 bases from V and 5 bases from J, with 18 bases between. Germline V CDR1 and CDR2: MNHEY, SMNVEV (reference sequence). The DNA for the CDR3 is TGTGCCAGCCTGGACTTGACAGGCCTAAATGAAAAACTGTTTTTT. Protein sequence: CASLDLTGLNEKLFF.

The chain links TRBV11-2 to TRBJ2-1, with a tentative D call TRBD2 (6 bases). This CDR3 is built from 13 residues. Looked up from germline, CDR1 is SGHAT and CDR2 is FQNNGV. The V end lost 5 bases, the J end lost 8 bases, and 13 bases lay between the germline ends. DNA of the CDR3: TGTGCCAGCAGCGCCGCGGGCGGGGATGAGCAGTTCTTC. Residues: CASSAAGGDEQFF.

In the case of this clone: The sample has other DNA sequences that encode this CDR3 too. The gene calls are TRBV7-9 and TRBJ1-2, with TRBD1 matching 7 bases. CDR1 is SEHNR, CDR2 FQNEAQ, per germline (reference sequence). V lost 4 bases, J lost 0 bases, and 2 bases stayed unmatched. The CDR3 runs 14 residues. The CDR3 here is CASSSTGANYGYTF. In DNA, the CDR3 is TGTGCCAGCAGCTCAACAGGGGCTAACTATGGCTACACCTTC.